This T cell receptor beta chain was obtained from a study of blood T cell repertoires in COVID-19. The germline V and J ends were trimmed by 5 bases and 5 bases, with 15 bases remaining between them. The germline V gene encodes CDR1 LGHDT and CDR2 YNNKEL (reference sequence). The CDR3 is made up of 14 amino acids. This table comes from immunoSEQ multiplex PCR, and its TCRdb copy is limited to in-frame clones, with some not included. This sample has some 360,000 clones, with about 87% found just once. This TCR was recovered from a woman aged 55-75 years with COVID-19, enrolled during active disease. The chain carries TRBV3-1 (or the pseudogene TRBV3-2) and TRBJ2-5, with D perhaps TRBD1 (6 bases). The sequencing sample was made of peripheral blood. The CDR3 here is CASSATDSSETQYF. Written as DNA, the CDR3 is TGTGCCAGCAGCGCGACGGACAGTTCGGAGACCCAGTACTTC.